A single sample gave rise to the 30 T cell receptor beta chains below, sequenced in a study of blood T cell repertoires in COVID-19. Profiling relied on immunoSEQ multiplex PCR, and the TCRdb table lists in-frame clones only, not all of them. The sample contains 55,000 to 90,000 clones, 86% of which appear only once. The sample comprised peripheral blood. The receptors were gathered from a woman aged 60-75 years with acute or convalescent COVID-19.

The chain couples TRBV7-2 to TRBJ2-7; D ambiguous. Germline CDR1 SGHTA, CDR2 FQGNSA. The V end lost 5 bases, the J end lost 3 bases, and 14 bases lay between the germline ends. CDR3 length: 14 residues. As DNA, the CDR3 is TGTGCCAGCAGCCCAATGGGCCACGGCTACGAGCAGTACTTC. Translated, it gives CASSPMGHGYEQYF.

The rearrangement links TRBV5-1 to TRBJ2-1; D is unclear. V gave up 2 bases and J gave up 2 bases, with 8 bases separating them. From germline, CDR1 is SGHRS and CDR2 YFSETQ. The CDR3 sequence is 14 residues long. The CDR3 sequence is CASSFGETYNEQFF. CDR3 coding DNA: TGCGCCAGCAGCTTTGGAGAAACCTACAATGAGCAGTTCTTC. The full variable domain, rest sourced from reference TRBV5-1 and TRBJ2-1, is KAGVTQTPRYLIKTRGQQVTLSCSPISGHRSVSWYQQTPGQGLQFLFEYFSETQRNKGNFPGRFSGRQFSNSRSEMNVSTLELGDSALYLCASSFGETYNEQFFGPGTRLTVL.

J is TRBJ1-2 and V is TRBV5-5, with D possibly TRBD1 on 6 matching bases. This CDR3 region has 14 residues. Per germline, CDR1 SGHKS and CDR2 YYEKEE (reference sequence). V gave up 5 bases and J gave up 8 bases, with 19 bases separating them. CDR3 nucleotides: TGTGCCAGCAGGGCACAGGGTCCAGGGAGCGGCTACACCTTC. Translated, it gives CASRAQGPGSGYTF.

The gene calls are TRBV5-1 and TRBJ2-5; 9 positions agree with TRBD2. V shed 0 bases, J shed 4 bases, and the junction held 7 bases outside the gene matches. The CDR3 loop spans 16 amino acids. CDR1 and CDR2 from the germline V gene are SGHRS and YFSETQ. CDR3 DNA: TGCGCCAGCAGCTTGGTGGCTAGCGGGGTTCGAGAGACCCAGTACTTC. Protein sequence: CASSLVASGVRETQYF.

This chain uses TRBV11-2 with TRBJ2-2; the match to TRBD2 covers 8 bases. The germline V gene encodes CDR1 SGHAT and CDR2 FQNNGV. Trimming cost V 3 bases and J 7 bases; bases outside gene matches: 4. The CDR3 extends over 14 amino acids. The CDR3 DNA is TGTGCCAGCAGCTTGATGAGCGGGGGCGGGGAGCTGTTTTTT. This translates into CASSLMSGGGELFF. Looking up the rest from reference TRBV11-2 and TRBJ2-2 gives the full variable domain: EAGVAQSPRYKIIEKRQSVAFWCNPISGHATLYWYQQILGQGPKLLIQFQNNGVVDDSQLPKDRFSAERLKGVDSTLKIQPAKLEDSAVYLCASSLMSGGGELFFGEGSRLTVL.

In this sample, this clone turned up a few times. V and J are TRBV4-1 and TRBJ1-5; tentatively, D is TRBD1 (5 bases). This CDR3 spans 16 amino acids. V was cut by 2 bases and J by 3 bases, with 14 bases left in between. Germline V gene lookup returns CDR1 MGHRA and CDR2 YSYEKL. CDR3 coding DNA: TGCGCCAGCAGCCAAAATAGGGGCAGGGACAATCAGCCCCAGCATTTT. Its translation is CASSQNRGRDNQPQHF.

The chain uses TRBV9 and TRBJ1-4, with 7 bases aligning to TRBD1. CDR1 and CDR2 from the germline V gene are SGDLS and YYNGEE. CDR3 length equals 16 residues. The trim removed 3 bases at V and 8 bases at J, leaving 13 bases unmatched. The CDR3 protein is CASSAEQGRGNEKLFF. CDR3 in DNA: TGTGCCAGCAGCGCGGAACAGGGGAGAGGTAACGAAAAACTGTTTTTT.

The chain joins TRBV9 to TRBJ1-3; D is unclear. CDR3 length equals 14 residues. Between the trimmed V and J ends, which lost 5 bases and 8 bases, there was a span of 17 bases. Per germline, CDR1 SGDLS and CDR2 YYNGEE. CDR3 sequence reads: CASSSKERRDTIYF. Written as DNA, the CDR3 is TGTGCCAGCAGTTCTAAGGAGAGAAGAGACACCATATATTTT.

The chain links TRBV7-2 to TRBJ2-3, with TRBD2 identical over 15 bases. The germline V gene has CDR1 SGHTA and CDR2 FQGNSA. The V segment lost 10 bases and the J segment 5 bases; nucleotides outside the gene matches: 10. The CDR3 totals 16 residues. In nucleotides, the CDR3 is TGTGCCACCGGGGGACTAGCGGGGGGCTTGGGAGATACGCAGTATTTT. Its protein is CATGGLAGGLGDTQYF.

CDR3 in DNA: TGTGCCAGCAGTGAGAGGTACACTGAAGCTTTCTTT. This codes for CASSERYTEAFF. V gene TRBV25-1 combines with J gene TRBJ1-1; D not resolved. V was clipped by 3 bases and J by 3 bases, with 5 bases between them. CDR1 is MGHDK and CDR2 is SYGVNS in the germline V gene. The CDR3 runs 12 residues.

The CDR3 sequence: CASSPQGTYGYTF. The DNA for the CDR3 is TGTGCCAGTAGTCCACAGGGTACCTATGGCTACACCTTC. The chain joins TRBV19 to TRBJ1-2, with a possible D match to TRBD1 (6 bases). This CDR3 contains 13 residues. From germline, CDR1 is LNHDA and CDR2 SQIVND (reference sequence). V shed 5 bases and J shed 4 bases, with 11 bases lying between them.

A few counts support this clone. The V gene is TRBV7-9, the J gene TRBJ2-3; the match to TRBD2 covers 11 bases. V lost 7 bases and J lost 2; bases outside the gene matches: 8. The germline V gene has CDR1 SEHNR and CDR2 FQNEAQ (reference sequence). The CDR3 covers 16 residues. The chain's CDR3 is CASNTLAGGSTDTQYF. In nucleotides, the CDR3 is TGTGCCAGCAATACCCTAGCGGGGGGTTCCACAGATACGCAGTATTTT.

This chain joins TRBV20-1 and TRBJ2-1; the match to TRBD2 covers 7 bases. This CDR3 comprises 15 residues. The germline gives CDR1 DFQATT, CDR2 SNEGSKA (reference sequence). The junction had 7 bases not matched to a gene; V was cut back by 3 bases and J by 2 bases. CDR3 loop: CSASETSPTYNEQFF. The CDR3 DNA sequence: TGCAGTGCTAGTGAGACTAGCCCAACCTACAATGAGCAGTTCTTC.

This chain uses TRBV10-3 with TRBJ1-6; D gene ambiguous. Trimming took 0 bases from V and 8 from J, leaving 8 bases between them. The CDR3 spans 14 residues. Germline V gene data show CDR1 as ENHRY and CDR2 as SYGVKD. For the CDR3, the DNA is TGTGCCATCAGTGAGTCCCGACTGGATTCACCCCTCCACTTT. Translating gives CAISESRLDSPLHF.

The chain couples TRBV3-1 (or the pseudogene TRBV3-2) to TRBJ2-7; 11 nucleotides align to TRBD2. CDR1 and CDR2 (germline): LGHDT, YNNKEL (reference sequence). Unmatched junction bases numbered 10, after V lost 4 bases and J lost 2 bases. The CDR3 runs 17 residues. The CDR3 sequence is CASSRDISGGVAYEQYF. CDR3 nucleotides: TGTGCCAGCAGCCGCGATATTAGCGGGGGGGTCGCCTACGAGCAGTACTTC.

The gene calls are TRBV5-1 and TRBJ1-1, with a possible D match to TRBD1 (6 bases). Germline CDR1 SGHRS, CDR2 YFSETQ. Trimming stripped 7 bases from V and 1 base from J, with 11 bases between. The CDR3 extends over 13 amino acids. CDR3 amino acids: CASHRDTNTEAFF. CDR3 nucleotide sequence: TGCGCCAGCCACAGGGATACGAACACTGAAGCTTTCTTT.

The V call is TRBV3-1 (or the pseudogene TRBV3-2), the J call TRBJ2-3; TRBD2 agrees at 9 bases. With V trimmed by 1 base and J by 4 bases, 3 bases remained unmatched. The V gene's germline CDR1 is LGHDT and CDR2 YNNKEL (reference sequence). The CDR3 has 15 residues. CDR3 bases: TGTGCCAGCAGCCAAGCTTCTAGCGGGGCAGATACGCAGTATTTT. Its translation is CASSQASSGADTQYF.

The chain uses TRBV7-9 and TRBJ1-6; D might be TRBD1 (6 bases). Germline assignment: CDR1 SEHNR and CDR2 FQNEAQ (reference sequence). The CDR3 contains 15 residues. Trimming pared 4 bases from V and 9 bases from J, leaving 16 bases between. In DNA form, the CDR3 reads TGTGCCAGCAGCTCCATAGGGCAGGGGATTTCACCCCTCCACTTT. Amino acids: CASSSIGQGISPLHF. Complete variable domain (other parts from reference TRBV7-9 and TRBJ1-6): DTGVSQNPRHKITKRGQNVTFRCDPISEHNRLYWYRQTLGQGPEFLTYFQNEAQLEKSRLLSDRFSAERPKGSFSTLEIQRTEQGDSAMYLCASSSIGQGISPLHFGNGTRLTVT.

This clone was seen just once. V and J are TRBV24-1 and TRBJ2-7; D perhaps matches TRBD1 (6 bases). CDR1 is KGHDR and CDR2 is SFDVKD in the germline V gene. There are 13 residues in the CDR3. V lost 3 bases and J lost 6, with 11 bases in between. The CDR3 DNA is TGTGCCACCAGTGATCAGGGGAAGCGCGAGCAGTACTTC. Translation gives CATSDQGKREQYF.

This clone is medium-sized by share. The chain recombines TRBV12-5 with TRBJ2-1; 8 bases are shared with TRBD2. The CDR3 totals 13 residues. Unmatched junction bases numbered 3, after V lost 4 bases and J lost 7 bases. Looked up from germline, CDR1 is LGHNT and CDR2 is FRNRAP. DNA for the CDR3: TGTGCTAGTGGTTCGGGGGGGCTTAATGAGCAGTTCTTC. Amino acids: CASGSGGLNEQFF.

This rearrangement joins TRBV27 to TRBJ2-5, with 7 bases aligning to TRBD2. CDR3 length equals 14 residues. CDR1 and CDR2 (germline): MNHEY, SMNVEV (reference sequence). The V segment lost 6 bases and the J segment 4 bases; nucleotides outside the gene matches: 8. For the CDR3, the DNA is TGTGCCAGCAGCGCGGGGCTAGCGGTAGAGACCCAGTACTTC. Amino acids: CASSAGLAVETQYF.

V and J are TRBV6-5 and TRBJ2-1; TRBD1 matches 12 bases. CDR1 is MNHEY, CDR2 SVGAGI, per germline. V lost 4 bases, J lost 8 bases, and 3 bases stayed unmatched. The length of the CDR3 is 14 residues. The CDR3 bases are TGTGCCAGCAGTTCGGGACAGGGGGCCCATGAGCAGTTCTTC. This codes for CASSSGQGAHEQFF.

The chain joins TRBV11-2 to TRBJ1-1; a weak D match, TRBD1 (5 bases). The CDR3 spans 13 residues. V was cut by 5 bases and J by 0 bases, with 7 bases left in between. The germline V gene encodes CDR1 SGHAT and CDR2 FQNNGV. The CDR3: CASSDSMNTEAFF. DNA of the CDR3: TGTGCCAGCAGCGACAGTATGAACACTGAAGCTTTCTTT.

The rearrangement joins TRBV2 to TRBJ2-7, with D possibly TRBD1 on 5 matching bases. The germline V gene encodes CDR1 SNHLY and CDR2 FYNNEI. Trimming took off 2 bases at V and 7 bases at J, with 15 bases between the two ends. This CDR3 contains 14 residues. CDR3 protein: CASSEQGILLEQYF. The CDR3 DNA follows: TGTGCCAGCAGTGAACAGGGTATTTTGCTTGAGCAGTACTTC.

In its sample, this clone is medium-sized. J is TRBJ2-7 and V is TRBV9, with D possibly matching TRBD1 (5 bases). V was trimmed by 2 bases and J by 6 bases, leaving 18 bases between them. Germline V CDR1 and CDR2: SGDLS, YYNGEE. The CDR3 extends over 15 amino acids. The CDR3 nucleotides are TGTGCCAGCAGCGTGGACCCCATAGGGGAAAGCGAGCAGTACTTC. Residues: CASSVDPIGESEQYF.

The CDR3 is CASSFRLAGIGGSDTQYF. The CDR3 nucleotides are TGCGCCAGCAGCTTTCGACTAGCGGGCATTGGGGGCTCAGATACGCAGTATTTT. The J gene is TRBJ2-3, the V gene TRBV5-1, with 10 bases matching TRBD2. The trim removed 2 bases at V and 4 bases at J, leaving 13 bases unmatched. CDR3 length equals 18 residues. Germline CDR1 and CDR2: SGHRS and YFSETQ.

The J gene is TRBJ2-1, the V gene TRBV10-1; a weak D match, TRBD1 (6 bases). Trimming took off 9 bases at V and 5 bases at J, with 20 bases between the two ends. Germline V CDR1 and CDR2: WNHNN, SYGVQD (reference sequence). The length of the CDR3 is 15 residues. The CDR3 DNA follows: TGCGCCAGGGGAAATCTTGGACAGACACACAATGAGCAGTTCTTC. It yields the protein CARGNLGQTHNEQFF.

There are a few counts of this clone. The chain combines TRBV3-1 (or the pseudogene TRBV3-2) with TRBJ1-5, with D uncertain. The V end lost 0 bases, the J end lost 5 bases, and 5 bases lay between the germline ends. The CDR3 is 13 amino acids. Germline V gene sequence: CDR1 LGHDT, CDR2 YNNKEL (reference sequence). The CDR3 loop reads CASSQESYQPQHF. The DNA of the CDR3 is TGTGCCAGCAGCCAAGAGTCGTATCAGCCCCAGCATTTT.

The chain recombines TRBV2 with TRBJ1-2, with D perhaps matching TRBD1 (6 bases). V lost 7 bases and J 6 bases, leaving 12 bases between the germline ends. The CDR3 has 12 residues. The germline gives CDR1 SNHLY, CDR2 FYNNEI. CDR3 sequence (DNA): TGTGCCAGCACCGGGACACGTGATGGCTACACCTTC. Protein: CASTGTRDGYTF.

The chain combines TRBV3-1 (or the pseudogene TRBV3-2) with TRBJ2-5, with D tentatively TRBD2 (7 bases). The germline V gene encodes CDR1 LGHDT and CDR2 YNNKEL (reference sequence). The CDR3 contains 17 residues. Trimming removed 6 bases from V and 4 bases from J, with 24 bases in between. The CDR3 here is CASSQAGALQKRETQYF. CDR3 DNA sequence: TGTGCCAGCAGTCAGGCGGGGGCCCTCCAAAAAAGAGAGACCCAGTACTTC.